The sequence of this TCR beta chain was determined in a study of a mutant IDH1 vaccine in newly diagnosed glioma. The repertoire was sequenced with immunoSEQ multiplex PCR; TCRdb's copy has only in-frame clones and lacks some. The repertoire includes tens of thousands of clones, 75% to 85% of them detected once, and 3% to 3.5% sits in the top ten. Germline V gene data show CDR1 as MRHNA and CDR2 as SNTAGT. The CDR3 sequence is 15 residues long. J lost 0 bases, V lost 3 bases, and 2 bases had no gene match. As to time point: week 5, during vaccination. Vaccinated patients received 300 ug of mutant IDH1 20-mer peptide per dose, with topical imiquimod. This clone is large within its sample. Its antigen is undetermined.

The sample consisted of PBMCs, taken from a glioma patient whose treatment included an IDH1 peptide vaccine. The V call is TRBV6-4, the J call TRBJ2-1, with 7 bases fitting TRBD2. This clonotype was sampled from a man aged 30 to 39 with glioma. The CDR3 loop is CASSDIAGSYNEQFF. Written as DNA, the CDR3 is TGTGCCAGCAGTGATATAGCGGGCTCCTACAATGAGCAGTTCTTC.